The text below deals with one T cell receptor (beta chain). The entry originates in a study of tumor-infiltrating lymphocytes in localized non-small cell lung cancer. CDR1 and CDR2 from the germline V gene are WNHNN and SYGVQD (reference sequence). The CDR3 totals 13 residues. Trimming took off 8 bases at V and 2 bases at J, with 12 bases between the two ends. Clones were sequenced by immunoSEQ multiplex PCR, and TCRdb holds only the in-frame ones, with some missing. This sample has about 12,000 clones, with over 75% found just once. The V and J genes are TRBV10-1 and TRBJ2-5; D is unresolved. The sequenced sample was uninvolved lung tissue not adjacent to the tumor. The source of this sequence is a human donor with non-small cell lung cancer. The CDR3 nucleotides are TGCGCCAGCTCCGGCGGCGTACAAGAGACCCAGTACTTC. Translating it yields CASSGGVQETQYF.